Listed below are T cell receptor beta chains from one sample, sequenced in a study of cytomegalovirus exposure and HLA in healthy donors. Produced via immunoSEQ multiplex PCR; TCRdb's table is partial and in-frame only. The data contain about 140,000 clones, just under 85% of them seen just once; the ten biggest clones take up approximately 1.9%. Sequencing was performed on PBMCs. The receptor source for this set is a woman aged 40 to 55 in good health and CMV-seronegative. Each CDR3 is given with its conserved first and last residue. The D gene is left open where the match is weak. The listing skips clone size in some rows; elsewhere it reads once, few, many or a size class.

clone_size | cdr3_length | j_call | d_call | v_call | cdr3_nt | cdr3_aa
once | 13 | TRBJ1-1 | NA | TRBV2 | TGTGCCAGCAGTGAGAACAGGAACACTGAAGCTTTCTTT | CASSENRNTEAFF
NA | 15 | TRBJ2-5 | NA | TRBV6-5 | TGTGCCAGCAGCGAACAGGGATCGTTCGGAGAGACCCAGTACTTC | CASSEQGSFGETQYF
NA | 16 | TRBJ2-1 | NA | TRBV2 | TGTGCCAGCAGTGAGCCAGGGGCCTCTGGGTACAATGAGCAGTTCTTC | CASSEPGASGYNEQFF
NA | 17 | TRBJ1-5 | NA | TRBV7-2 | TGTGCCAGCAGCTTAGTAGGGACACATAATAGCAATCAGCCCCAGCATTTT | CASSLVGTHNSNQPQHF
NA | 14 | TRBJ1-1 | TRBD1 | TRBV19 | TGTGCCAGTAGTATCACAGGGGTGAACACTGAAGCTTTCTTT | CASSITGVNTEAFF
NA | 13 | TRBJ2-5 | NA | TRBV6-1 | TGTGCCAGCAGTGAAGCGGGGGCTGGGACCCAGTACTTC | CASSEAGAGTQYF
NA | 15 | TRBJ2-2 | TRBD2 | TRBV7-2 | TGTGCCAGCAGCCCAGGACTAGCGGGAGCCGGGGAGCTGTTTTTT | CASSPGLAGAGELFF
NA | 15 | TRBJ2-7 | TRBD1 | TRBV7-9 | TGTGCCAGCAGCATTCTACAGGGGTCGGACTACGAGCAGTACTTC | CASSILQGSDYEQYF
NA | 15 | TRBJ2-7 | TRBD2 | TRBV2 | TGTGCCAGCATCAGACCAAGCGGGACCCCCTACGAGCAGTACTTC | CASIRPSGTPYEQYF
NA | 14 | TRBJ2-7 | TRBD1 | TRBV9 | TGTGCCAGTAGCACGGGACAGGCCTTATACGAGCAGTACTTC | CASSTGQALYEQYF
NA | 13 | TRBJ1-2 | NA | TRBV5-4 | TGTGCCAGCAGCTTACAGGGTACGATTAGCTACACCTTC | CASSLQGTISYTF
NA | 16 | TRBJ2-3 | NA | TRBV9 | TGTGCCAGCAGCGTAGATGGCGGGGTTAGCACAGATACGCAGTATTTT | CASSVDGGVSTDTQYF
NA | 14 | TRBJ2-1 | TRBD2 | TRBV9 | TGTGCCAGCAGCGTAGACGGGAGGGGGGCTGAGCAGTTCTTC | CASSVDGRGAEQFF
NA | 14 | TRBJ2-2 | NA | TRBV19 | TGTGCCAGTGTCAGGGGTGCGAACACCGGGGAGCTGTTTTTT | CASVRGANTGELFF
NA | 15 | TRBJ2-5 | TRBD1 | TRBV4-2 | TGTGCCAGCAGCCAAGGTTTAGGGGGCGCGGAGACCCAGTACTTC | CASSQGLGGAETQYF
NA | 18 | TRBJ1-2 | NA | TRBV9 | TGTGCCAGCAGCGTAGTAGACGGGAGGGGGGCCCCCAACTATGGCTACACCTTC | CASSVVDGRGAPNYGYTF
NA | 18 | TRBJ2-5 | NA | TRBV21-1 | TGTGCCAGCAGCAAAGTGGTTTTCGGGAGGGCCCCGCGAGAGACCCAGTACTTC | CASSKVVFGRAPRETQYF
NA | 15 | TRBJ2-7 | TRBD2 | TRBV2 | TGTGCCAGCAGTCCGAGGACTAGCGGGAGCTACGAGCAGTACTTC | CASSPRTSGSYEQYF
NA | 15 | TRBJ2-5 | TRBD1 | TRBV5-1 | TGCGCCAGCAGCTTGGGAACAGGGGTCCAAGAGACCCAGTACTTC | CASSLGTGVQETQYF
once | 13 | TRBJ2-7 | NA | TRBV7-3 | TGTGCCAGCAGCCTAACGACTAGTGCCGAGCAGTACTTC | CASSLTTSAEQYF
NA | 14 | TRBJ1-2 | TRBD1 | TRBV7-8 | TGTGCCAGCAGCCCGGGGACAGCATCCTATGGCTACACCTTC | CASSPGTASYGYTF
once | 15 | TRBJ2-5 | NA | TRBV2 | TGTGCCAGCAGCGGTACTCAAAGCTCCGGGGAGACCCAGTACTTC | CASSGTQSSGETQYF
NA | 13 | TRBJ1-1 | NA | TRBV10-3 | TGTGCCACTCAACAGGCGAGGAACACTGAAGCTTTCTTT | CATQQARNTEAFF
few | 17 | TRBJ2-7 | TRBD2 | TRBV11-1 | TGTGCCAGCAGCCTTGGCGGACTAGCGGGGACCTTGGGGGAGCAGTACTTC | CASSLGGLAGTLGEQYF
NA | 11 | TRBJ2-1 | TRBD1 | TRBV2 | TGTGCCAGCAGTGACACGGGACAGGGGTTCTTC | CASSDTGQGFF
NA | 13 | TRBJ2-5 | NA | TRBV7-2 | TGTGCCAGCAGCAGGGACATCTCTGAGACCCAGTACTTC | CASSRDISETQYF
once | 13 | TRBJ1-1 | NA | TRBV5-1 | TGCGCCAGCAGCCTGGATGAGGCGGCTGAAGCTTTCTTT | CASSLDEAAEAFF
NA | 13 | TRBJ2-3 | TRBD1 | TRBV2 | TGTGCCAGCAGTGGGGACAGGACAGATACGCAGTATTTT | CASSGDRTDTQYF
NA | 22 | TRBJ2-1 | TRBD2 | TRBV9 | TGTGCCAGCAGCGTAAGCCTCTATCCAGGGAGCGGGAAGATCCTGACAAACAATGAGCAGTTCTTC | CASSVSLYPGSGKILTNNEQFF
NA | 15 | TRBJ1-2 | TRBD1 | TRBV7-9 | TGTGCCACTAGGAACCGGGACAGGGGTCCATATGGCTACACCTTC | CATRNRDRGPYGYTF
NA | 16 | TRBJ2-1 | TRBD2 | TRBV27 | TGTGCCAGCAGTTTTACTAGCGGGAGTTTCTACAATGAGCAGTTCTTC | CASSFTSGSFYNEQFF
NA | 18 | TRBJ2-1 | TRBD2 | TRBV5-1 | TGCGCCAGCAGCTGGCGGCGGGCTAGCGGGGAGGGGTCCAATGAGCAGTTCTTC | CASSWRRASGEGSNEQFF
few | 17 | TRBJ2-2 | TRBD2 | TRBV9 | TGTGCCAGCAGCGTAGCGGGTAGACTAGCGTCGGTCGGGGAGCTGTTTTTT | CASSVAGRLASVGELFF
NA | 12 | TRBJ1-2 | NA | TRBV9 | TGTGCCAGCAGCAGCCAGGGAAATGGCTACACCTTC | CASSSQGNGYTF
NA | 21 | TRBJ1-5 | NA | TRBV27 | TGTGCCAGATTAGGGCGGGAATGGGGGGGGGCAGGCAGCGTTAGCAATCAGCCCCAGCATTTT | CARLGREWGGAGSVSNQPQHF
NA | 16 | TRBJ2-5 | TRBD2 | TRBV2 | TGTGCCAGCAGTGGTACTAGCGGGAGTCTTACAGAGACCCAGTACTTC | CASSGTSGSLTETQYF
NA | 14 | TRBJ2-7 | NA | TRBV6-5 | TGTGCCAGCAGTCTCGTACTAGAGGCGGGTGAGCAGTACTTC | CASSLVLEAGEQYF
NA | 16 | TRBJ2-7 | TRBD1 | TRBV18 | TGTGCCAGCTCACCAAAATCAGGGGGAATCACCTACGAGCAGTACTTC | CASSPKSGGITYEQYF
NA | 14 | TRBJ2-5 | NA | TRBV5-1 | TGCGCCAGCAGCTTTGGGGGGAGGTTTGAGACCCAGTACTTC | CASSFGGRFETQYF
NA | 14 | TRBJ2-7 | TRBD2 | TRBV7-8 | TGTGCCAGCAGCCTATCCGGGGGGGGGCACGAGCAGTACTTC | CASSLSGGGHEQYF
NA | 17 | TRBJ1-4 | TRBD1 | TRBV11-1 | TGTGCCAGCAGCCCCCGGGACAGGGAAGCAACTAATGAAAAACTGTTTTTT | CASSPRDREATNEKLFF
NA | 13 | TRBJ1-1 | TRBD1 | TRBV28 | TGTGCCGGCCGGACAGGGATGAACACTGAAGCTTTCTTT | CAGRTGMNTEAFF
NA | 15 | TRBJ1-5 | NA | TRBV10-1 | TGCGCCAGCAGTGAGCGTGGACAGACAAATCAGCCCCAGCATTTT | CASSERGQTNQPQHF
NA | 22 | TRBJ2-4 | NA | TRBV4-3 | TGCGCCAGCAGCCAAGATCCGACTACCGAGGCAGGCGCCGTTATAGCCAAAAACATTCAGTACTTC | CASSQDPTTEAGAVIAKNIQYF
NA | 13 | TRBJ1-1 | NA | TRBV2 | TGTGCCAGCAGTGATGAATCCGGGTCTGAAGCTTTCTTT | CASSDESGSEAFF
NA | 19 | TRBJ2-4 | TRBD2 | TRBV4-1 | TGCGCCAGCAGCCAAGAGACTAGCGGGAGTCATGGGGCCAAAAACATTCAGTACTTC | CASSQETSGSHGAKNIQYF
NA | 14 | TRBJ2-1 | TRBD2 | TRBV5-1 | TGCGCCAGCAGTCGACTAGCGGGAACCGATGAGCAGTTCTTC | CASSRLAGTDEQFF
NA | 15 | TRBJ2-3 | NA | TRBV10-3 | TGTGCCATCAGTGACCCGATTGGGCCCACAGATACGCAGTATTTT | CAISDPIGPTDTQYF
NA | 16 | TRBJ1-6 | NA | TRBV6-5 | TGTGCCAGCAGTTACCAAGTGCCACGGGATAATTCACCCCTCCACTTT | CASSYQVPRDNSPLHF
few | 15 | TRBJ2-1 | TRBD2 | TRBV11-3 | TGTGCCAGCAGTCGGACTAGCGGGAGGTACAATGAGCAGTTCTTC | CASSRTSGRYNEQFF
few | 14 | TRBJ2-1 | TRBD2 | TRBV19 | TGTGCCAGTAGCCAGCGGGAGGGCCGCAATGAGCAGTTCTTC | CASSQREGRNEQFF
NA | 13 | TRBJ1-2 | NA | TRBV9 | TGTGCCAGCAGCGTGAGCGTGGGCTATGGCTACACCTTC | CASSVSVGYGYTF
NA | 15 | TRBJ2-1 | NA | TRBV6-1 | TGTGCCAGCATACCCTACGGGATCTCTGGCAATGAGCAGTTCTTC | CASIPYGISGNEQFF
NA | 18 | TRBJ1-5 | TRBD1 | TRBV28 | TGTGCCAGCAGATTGGGACAGGGCATGTTATATAGCAATCAGCCCCAGCATTTT | CASRLGQGMLYSNQPQHF